These 8 T cell receptor beta chains originate from one sample sequenced in a study of cytomegalovirus exposure and HLA in healthy donors. Here immunoSEQ multiplex PCR was the method, and the copy in TCRdb shows in-frame clones only, minus some. The table lists about 300,000 clones, roughly 90% of them singletons. The sample was PBMCs. The receptors originated from a woman aged 18-29 years in good health and CMV-seronegative.

The chain is built from TRBV19 and TRBJ2-7, with D maybe TRBD1 (7 bases). Germline loops: CDR1 LNHDA, CDR2 SQIVND (reference sequence). V lost 5 bases and J 2 bases, leaving 16 bases between the germline ends. The CDR3 spans 15 residues. The CDR3 coding sequence is TGTGCCAGTAGTCCTGCGGGACAGTTAACCTACGAGCAGTACTTC. Protein sequence: CASSPAGQLTYEQYF. The full variable domain, with the rest looked up from reference TRBV19 and TRBJ2-7, is DGGITQSPKYLFRKEGQNVTLSCEQNLNHDAMYWYRQDPGQGLRLIYYSQIVNDFQKGDIAEGYSVSREKKESFPLTVTSAQKNPTAFYLCASSPAGQLTYEQYFGPGTRLTVT.

The chain employs TRBV7-6 and TRBJ2-1; 9 nucleotides line up with TRBD2. Trimming cost V 4 bases and J 3 bases; bases outside gene matches: 7. This CDR3 contains 16 residues. Germline-derived CDR1 and CDR2 are SGHVS and FNYEAQ. CDR3 residues: CASSSAGTSSYNEQFF. CDR3 DNA sequence: TGTGCCAGCAGCTCCGCCGGGACTAGCAGCTACAATGAGCAGTTCTTC.

The chain links TRBV9 to TRBJ1-1; tentatively, D is TRBD1 (6 bases). Per germline, CDR1 SGDLS and CDR2 YYNGEE. The V end was cut by 6 bases, the J end by 2 bases, with 17 bases between. This CDR3 contains 15 residues. The CDR3 DNA is TGTGCCAGCACCGAGCTGGGACAATTCAACACTGAAGCTTTCTTT. Its translation: CASTELGQFNTEAFF.

The CDR3 sequence is CASSPLAGGPPYEQYF. The CDR3 nucleotides are TGTGCCAGCAGCCCCTTAGCGGGAGGGCCCCCCTACGAGCAGTACTTC. This chain uses TRBV7-2 with TRBJ2-7; TRBD2 aligns across 11 bases. CDR3 size: 16 residues. Trimming cost V 5 bases and J 2 bases; bases outside gene matches: 8. Germline CDR1 and CDR2: SGHTA and FQGNSA.

This chain joins TRBV25-1 and TRBJ2-1, with a weak D call TRBD2 (6 bases). V lost 7 bases and J lost 4, with 11 bases in between. This CDR3 contains 13 residues. CDR1 and CDR2 from the germline V gene are MGHDK and SYGVNS. The DNA of the CDR3 is TGTGCCAGCACTGGCGGGACTTACAATGAGCAGTTCTTC. Its protein product is CASTGGTYNEQFF.

CDR3 bases: TGTGCCAGTAGTCCCTTTAGCGGGAGGGCCTTCCACGAGCAGTACTTC. As protein: CASSPFSGRAFHEQYF. The genes are TRBV19 and TRBJ2-7; TRBD2 matches 11 bases. From germline, CDR1 is LNHDA and CDR2 SQIVND (reference sequence). The CDR3 sequence is 16 residues long. Losses at the gene ends were 5 bases for V and 5 bases for J; bases not matched to a gene: 11.

This clone was seen more than once but under ten times. This sample also contains other DNA sequences that code for the same CDR3. V usage is TRBV7-9 and J usage is TRBJ1-2; D gene uncertain. Germline V CDR1 and CDR2: SEHNR, FQNEAQ (reference sequence). This CDR3 has 12 amino acids. V was pared by 5 bases and J by 2 bases, with 6 bases between. CDR3 in amino acids: CASSPANYGYTF. CDR3 DNA: TGTGCCAGCAGCCCAGCGAACTATGGCTACACCTTC.

This chain joins TRBV28 and TRBJ2-3; perhaps TRBD1 as D (5 bases). Germline V gene lookup returns CDR1 MDHEN and CDR2 SYDVKM. V was cut by 5 bases and J by 8 bases, with 8 bases left in between. The CDR3 length is 11 residues. The CDR3 nucleotides are TGTGCCAGCAGTCAGGGCGGTACGCAGTATTTT. It translates to CASSQGGTQYF. Based on the CDR3 plus reference TRBV28 and TRBJ2-3, the full variable domain is DVKVTQSSRYLVKRTGEKVFLECVQDMDHENMFWYRQDPGLGLRLIYFSYDVKMKEKGDIPEGYSVSREKKERFSLILESASTNQTSMYLCASSQGGTQYFGPGTRLTVL.